This entry lists 21 T cell receptor beta chains sequenced from one sample in a study of beta chain features in type 1 diabetes. Isolated RNA was reverse transcribed in full, so expressed TCRB transcripts were sequenced. This table comes from immunoSEQ multiplex PCR, and its TCRdb copy is limited to in-frame clones, with some not included. The sample lists approximately 90,000 clones; roughly 30% were seen once. Source material: stem cell memory CD4+ T cells from blood. The receptors come from a woman aged 18-29 years in good health.

This clone was counted only a few times. In DNA, the CDR3 is TGCGCCAGCAGCTTGGTACAGGCCTCCGAGACCCAGTACTTC. Protein: CASSLVQASETQYF. The rearrangement links TRBV5-1 to TRBJ2-5, with a weak D call TRBD1 (5 bases). CDR1 is SGHRS, CDR2 YFSETQ, per germline. The CDR3 is 14 residues long. The V gene lost 0 bases and the J gene lost 5 bases, with 11 bases spanning the gap.

The chain employs TRBV27 and TRBJ1-1; TRBD1 aligns across 8 bases. CDR1 is MNHEY and CDR2 is SMNVEV in the germline V gene (reference sequence). The ends lost 2 bases at V and 7 bases at J; junction bases unmatched: 6. The CDR3 sequence is 14 residues long. The CDR3 loop is CASSLNQGAIEAFF. As DNA, the CDR3 is TGTGCCAGCAGTTTAAACCAGGGGGCCATTGAAGCTTTCTTT.

This clone was counted a few times. This sequence joins TRBV6-5 and TRBJ2-5; the match to TRBD2 covers 7 bases. V lost 6 bases and J lost 2; bases outside the gene matches: 9. The germline V gene has CDR1 MNHEY and CDR2 SVGAGI. This CDR3 comprises 15 residues. CDR3 nucleotides: TGTGCCAGCAGCCGCGCCCTAGCGGAGCAAGAGACCCAGTACTTC. Its protein is CASSRALAEQETQYF.

J is TRBJ2-7 and V is TRBV20-1; no reliable D call. This CDR3 has 11 residues. CDR1 and CDR2 (germline): DFQATT, SNEGSKA (reference sequence). Trimming shortened V by 6 bases and J by 5 bases, and 11 bases separated the two germline ends. The DNA of the CDR3 is TGCAGTGCATACATTAGCAACGAGCAGTACTTC. Its protein product is CSAYISNEQYF.

This clone came up a few times. V is TRBV5-4 and J is TRBJ2-3, with TRBD2 identical over 10 bases. V lost 4 bases to trimming and J lost 1 base; unmatched junction nucleotides: 3. Germline CDR1 reads SGHNT; CDR2 reads YYREEE (reference sequence). The CDR3 loop spans 15 amino acids. The CDR3 sequence: CASSPGTSGTDTQYF. The DNA of the CDR3 is TGTGCCAGCAGCCCCGGGACTAGCGGCACAGATACGCAGTATTTT.

The chain has TRBV6-7 and TRBJ2-7; D perhaps matches TRBD1 (5 bases). TRBV6-7 is designated an ORF whose function remains uncertain. CDR3 size: 14 residues. Trimming pared 2 bases from V and 7 bases from J, leaving 15 bases between. The CDR3 sequence is CASSYPPRAGEQYF. The CDR3 DNA reads as TGTGCCAGCAGTTACCCCCCAAGGGCAGGGGAGCAGTACTTC.

The chain recombines TRBV18 with TRBJ2-3; D might be TRBD1 (6 bases). Germline V gene data show CDR1 as KGHSH and CDR2 as LQKENI. The length of the CDR3 is 15 residues. Trimming pared 3 bases from V and 2 bases from J, leaving 12 bases between. The CDR3 protein is CASSPRGGDTDTQYF. The CDR3 coding sequence is TGTGCCAGCTCACCGAGAGGGGGTGACACAGATACGCAGTATTTT.

This clone was observed a few times. The chain uses TRBV7-2 and TRBJ1-5, with D unclear. The CDR3 runs to 15 residues. V was shortened by 5 bases and J by 3 bases, with 14 bases between the two germline ends. CDR1 and CDR2 from the germline V gene are SGHTA and FQGNSA. CDR3 DNA: TGTGCCAGCAGCCCCGAGCTCAATCTCAATCAGCCCCAGCATTTT. Translated, it gives CASSPELNLNQPQHF.

This clone was seen a few times. CDR3 nucleotides: TGTGCCAGCACCATCGGAGTTGAGCAGTTCTTC. This gives the protein CASTIGVEQFF. The V and J genes are TRBV11-2 and TRBJ2-1; the D is unclear. Germline loops: CDR1 SGHAT, CDR2 FQNNGV. The CDR3 spans 11 residues. The germline V and J ends were trimmed by 7 bases and 9 bases, with 10 bases remaining between them.

This clone appeared once. CDR3 residues: CASSLGDYEQYF. For the CDR3, the DNA is TGCGCCAGCAGCTTGGGAGACTACGAGCAGTACTTC. This chain uses TRBV5-1 with TRBJ2-7; D is ambiguous. V lost 0 bases and J 3 bases, leaving 4 bases between the germline ends. In germline, CDR1 is SGHRS, CDR2 YFSETQ. There are 12 residues in the CDR3.

Note on this clone: Other DNA sequences in this specimen translate into the identical CDR3. This rearrangement joins TRBV5-1 to TRBJ2-1, with TRBD1 matching over 7 bases. The CDR3 extends over 13 amino acids. J lost 6 bases, V lost 0 bases, and 0 bases had no gene match. The germline CDR1 and CDR2 sequences are SGHRS and YFSETQ. The CDR3 bases are TGCGCCAGCAGCTTGGGACAGGGCAATGAGCAGTTCTTC. Residues: CASSLGQGNEQFF.

V usage is TRBV30 and J usage is TRBJ2-2; perhaps TRBD2 as D (5 bases). V lost 6 bases, J lost 2 bases, and 13 bases lay in between. In germline, CDR1 is GTSNPN, CDR2 SVGIG (reference sequence). There are 14 residues in the CDR3. This chain's CDR3 is CACPKEVNTGELFF. The CDR3 nucleotides read TGTGCCTGCCCAAAGGAGGTAAACACCGGGGAGCTGTTTTTT. The complete variable domain, with remaining parts taken from reference TRBV30 and TRBJ2-2, reads SQTIHQWPATLVQPVGSPLSLECTVEGTSNPNLYWYRQAAGRGLQLLFYSVGIGQISSEVPQNLSASRPQDRQFILSSKKLLLSDSGFYLCACPKEVNTGELFFGEGSRLTVL.

This clone was recorded a few times. In DNA form, the CDR3 reads TGTGCCAGCTCCCCAATGGGGGGGGCAAGGGACACTGAAGCTTTCTTT. Its protein is CASSPMGGARDTEAFF. This chain links TRBV18 with TRBJ1-1, with D possibly matching TRBD1 (6 bases). Per the germline V gene, CDR1 is KGHSH and CDR2 is LQKENI. This CDR3 has 16 amino acids. The germline V and J ends were trimmed by 6 bases and 3 bases, with 20 bases remaining between them. The whole variable domain, filled in from reference TRBV18 and TRBJ1-1, reads NAGVMQNPRHLVRRRGQEARLRCSPMKGHSHVYWYRQLPEEGLKFMVYLQKENIIDESGMPKERFSAEFPKEGPSILRIQQVVRGDSAAYFCASSPMGGARDTEAFFGQGTRLTVV.

This clone was observed at least ten times. The chain joins TRBV10-3 to TRBJ2-5; 8 bases line up with TRBD2. V shed 5 bases, J shed 5 bases, and the junction held 7 bases outside the gene matches. There are 14 residues in the CDR3. CDR1 is ENHRY and CDR2 is SYGVKD in the germline V gene. CDR3 region: CAISMREDSETQYF. The CDR3 nucleotides read TGTGCCATCAGTATGCGGGAGGACTCGGAGACCCAGTACTTC.

CDR3 loop: CASSQAKGVAFF. Here the CDR3 DNA reads TGCGCCAGCAGCCAAGCCAAGGGGGTGGCTTTCTTT. The chain combines TRBV4-3 with TRBJ1-1; TRBD1 might be the D (6 bases). The CDR3 covers 12 residues. Trimming took 1 base from V and 11 from J, leaving 11 bases between them. In germline, CDR1 is LGHNA, CDR2 YSLEER.

This clone came up a few times. The chain is built from TRBV20-1 and TRBJ1-1; D not certain. This CDR3 has 11 amino acids. Germline V CDR1 and CDR2: DFQATT, SNEGSKA (reference sequence). The V end lost 6 bases, the J end lost 4 bases, and 9 bases lay between the germline ends. The CDR3, as DNA: TGCAGTGCCGAGGGCGGCACTGAAGCTTTCTTT. Its protein product is CSAEGGTEAFF.

This clone was seen a handful of times. The V and J genes are TRBV6-6 and TRBJ2-5, with D possibly matching TRBD2 (6 bases). The CDR3 contains 13 residues. The germline V gene has CDR1 MNHNY and CDR2 SVGAGI (reference sequence). Between the trimmed V and J ends, which lost 5 bases and 5 bases, there was a span of 12 bases. The CDR3 spells CASSAGRVETQYF. CDR3 DNA sequence: TGTGCCAGCAGTGCGGGGCGCGTGGAGACCCAGTACTTC.

The rearrangement links TRBV5-1 to TRBJ1-1; 8 nucleotides align to TRBD1. CDR3 length equals 16 residues. The V and J ends lost 4 bases and 3 bases, in that order; junction bases with no gene match: 11. CDR1 SGHRS and CDR2 YFSETQ come from the germline V gene. The CDR3 DNA sequence: TGCGCCAGCAGCCCCGATTCAGGGGGCGCCCACACTGAAGCTTTCTTT. Its protein product is CASSPDSGGAHTEAFF.

This clone has a handful of counts. The genes are TRBV9 and TRBJ2-5; TRBD1 agrees at 8 bases. The germline CDR1 and CDR2 sequences are SGDLS and YYNGEE. This CDR3 is 12 amino acids long. V lost 4 bases and J lost 8; bases outside the gene matches: 4. The CDR3 sequence is CASSPGQGTQYF. The CDR3 nucleotides are TGTGCCAGCAGCCCCGGACAGGGAACCCAGTACTTC. Full variable domain (missing parts from reference TRBV9 and TRBJ2-5): DSGVTQTPKHLITATGQRVTLRCSPRSGDLSVYWYQQSLDQGLQFLIQYYNGEERAKGNILERFSAQQFPDLHSELNLSSLELGDSALYFCASSPGQGTQYFGPGTRLLVL.

In this sample, this clone turned up a few times. The rearrangement uses TRBV18 and TRBJ1-2, with 7 nucleotides matching TRBD1. V lost 4 bases, J lost 3 bases, and 11 bases stayed unmatched. Germline CDR1 is KGHSH and CDR2 is LQKENI. The CDR3 has 16 amino acids. CDR3 sequence reads: CASSLNSRDSYYGYTF. CDR3 bases: TGTGCCAGCTCACTCAACTCCCGGGACAGCTACTATGGCTACACCTTC.

This clone has a handful of counts. The V gene is TRBV7-2, the J gene TRBJ2-1; D remains unclear. There are 15 residues in the CDR3. The V gene's germline CDR1 is SGHTA and CDR2 FQGNSA. Between the trimmed V and J ends, which lost 1 base and 7 bases, there was a span of 14 bases. CDR3 loop: CASSLGWSRVNEQFF. CDR3 coding DNA: TGTGCCAGCAGCTTAGGTTGGTCACGGGTGAATGAGCAGTTCTTC.